A selection of T cell receptor beta chains follows, all from one sample in a study of T cell responses to AZD1222 COVID-19 vaccine. Assay: immunoSEQ multiplex PCR; the TCRdb copy retains only in-frame clones and omits some. The sample has approximately 110,000 clones, about 88% seen once. The sample in question was peripheral blood, obtained on day 0 of AZD1222 vaccination. These receptors all come from an adult in good health. Both conserved end residues are part of each CDR3. The order of the fields is D gene, clone size, J gene, V gene, CDR3 DNA, CDR3 protein. D genes are given only for firm matches. The size of a clone is reported for some rows only, either as once, few or many, or as a class for expanded clones.

d_call: TRBD2
clone_size: .
j_call: TRBJ2-3
v_call: TRBV19
cdr3_nt: TGTGCCAGTAGTCCCCGTGTTAGCGGGAGGCGCACAGATACGCAGTATTTT
cdr3_aa: CASSPRVSGRRTDTQYF

d_call: TRBD2
clone_size: .
j_call: TRBJ2-1
v_call: TRBV6-4
cdr3_nt: TGTGCCAGCTCCGCGGGCGGGGGGGGATACAATGAGCAGTTCTTC
cdr3_aa: CASSAGGGGYNEQFF

d_call: .
clone_size: .
j_call: TRBJ2-3
v_call: TRBV7-8
cdr3_nt: TGTGCCAGCAGCTTAGGAACTAGCACAGATACGCAGTATTTT
cdr3_aa: CASSLGTSTDTQYF

d_call: .
clone_size: once
j_call: TRBJ2-2
v_call: TRBV6-2/TRBV6-3
cdr3_nt: TGTGCCAGCAGCCCCAACACAGGCGGCACCGGGGAGCTGTTTTTT
cdr3_aa: CASSPNTGGTGELFF

d_call: .
clone_size: .
j_call: TRBJ2-5
v_call: TRBV18
cdr3_nt: TGTGCCAGCTCACCACCCGACAGGGACTTCCAAGAGACCCAGTACTTC
cdr3_aa: CASSPPDRDFQETQYF

d_call: .
clone_size: .
j_call: TRBJ1-4
v_call: TRBV7-3
cdr3_nt: TGTGCCAGCAGCCCGGGGGCTAATGAAAAACTGTTTTTT
cdr3_aa: CASSPGANEKLFF

d_call: TRBD1
clone_size: .
j_call: TRBJ1-2
v_call: TRBV5-4
cdr3_nt: TGTGCCAGCAGCTACCGGACAGGGAATGGCTACACCTTC
cdr3_aa: CASSYRTGNGYTF

d_call: TRBD2
clone_size: .
j_call: TRBJ2-1
v_call: TRBV29-1
cdr3_nt: TGCAGCGTCGAACTAGCGGGGGGGCTGAATGAGCAGTTCTTC
cdr3_aa: CSVELAGGLNEQFF

d_call: TRBD1
clone_size: few
j_call: TRBJ1-6
v_call: TRBV3-1/TRBV3-2
cdr3_nt: TGTGCCAGCAGCCAAGTCCGAGGCTTGCAGGACAGGGGATTCTCCTATAATTCACCCCTCCACTTT
cdr3_aa: CASSQVRGLQDRGFSYNSPLHF

d_call: .
clone_size: few
j_call: TRBJ1-1
v_call: TRBV5-1
cdr3_nt: TGCGCCAGCAGCATTACGACGGGGAACACTGAAGCTTTCTTT
cdr3_aa: CASSITTGNTEAFF

d_call: .
clone_size: few
j_call: TRBJ2-2
v_call: TRBV19
cdr3_nt: TGTGCCAGTAGTATAGTTCGGGGAAGCACCGGGGAGCTGTTTTTT
cdr3_aa: CASSIVRGSTGELFF

d_call: .
clone_size: .
j_call: TRBJ1-2
v_call: TRBV7-9
cdr3_nt: TGTGCCAGCAGCTTTCCCGGGAACTATGGCTACACCTTC
cdr3_aa: CASSFPGNYGYTF

d_call: TRBD1
clone_size: once
j_call: TRBJ1-2
v_call: TRBV29-1
cdr3_nt: TGCAGCGGGAAATCCGGGACAGGGTATGGCTACACCTTC
cdr3_aa: CSGKSGTGYGYTF

d_call: .
clone_size: .
j_call: TRBJ1-1
v_call: TRBV19
cdr3_nt: TGTGCCAGTAGTATAGGGCCGAGGGGAAACACTGAAGCTTTCTTT
cdr3_aa: CASSIGPRGNTEAFF

d_call: .
clone_size: .
j_call: TRBJ1-5
v_call: TRBV19
cdr3_nt: TGTGCCAGTAGTATCCCCGGGACGGTTCAGCCCCAGCATTTT
cdr3_aa: CASSIPGTVQPQHF

d_call: .
clone_size: .
j_call: TRBJ1-1
v_call: TRBV5-6
cdr3_nt: TGTGCCAGCAGCCGGGTATCGACGGACACTGAAGCTTTCTTT
cdr3_aa: CASSRVSTDTEAFF

d_call: TRBD1
clone_size: .
j_call: TRBJ1-4
v_call: TRBV7-9
cdr3_nt: TGTGCCAGCAGCCCAAGTGTTGGGACAGCTAATGAAAAACTGTTTTTT
cdr3_aa: CASSPSVGTANEKLFF

d_call: .
clone_size: once
j_call: TRBJ2-6
v_call: TRBV9
cdr3_nt: TGTGCCAGCAGCGTGAGCTCTGGGGCCAACGTCCTGACTTTC
cdr3_aa: CASSVSSGANVLTF

d_call: .
clone_size: .
j_call: TRBJ2-1
v_call: TRBV10-3
cdr3_nt: TGTGCCATCAGCCCTACGGGCTATGAGCAGTTCTTC
cdr3_aa: CAISPTGYEQFF

d_call: .
clone_size: .
j_call: TRBJ1-1
v_call: TRBV18
cdr3_nt: TGTGCCAGCTCAAGCAGGGGTGGGTACACTGAAGCTTTCTTT
cdr3_aa: CASSSRGGYTEAFF

d_call: TRBD1
clone_size: .
j_call: TRBJ1-5
v_call: TRBV7-9
cdr3_nt: TGTGCCAGCAGCTTAGGTTCCGGGACAGGGGGCAATCAGCCCCAGCATTTT
cdr3_aa: CASSLGSGTGGNQPQHF

d_call: .
clone_size: .
j_call: TRBJ1-3
v_call: TRBV7-2
cdr3_nt: TGTGCCAGCAGCTCCGCTCTTTGGAGGTCTGGAAACACCATATATTTT
cdr3_aa: CASSSALWRSGNTIYF

d_call: TRBD1
clone_size: once
j_call: TRBJ1-2
v_call: TRBV6-5
cdr3_nt: TGTGCCAGCAGTTACTCGGGACAGGGGTTTGGCTATGGCTACACCTTC
cdr3_aa: CASSYSGQGFGYGYTF

d_call: .
clone_size: .
j_call: TRBJ1-1
v_call: TRBV30
cdr3_nt: TGTGCCTGGAGGAAAGTCGGGGGCACTGAAGCTTTCTTT
cdr3_aa: CAWRKVGGTEAFF

d_call: .
clone_size: once
j_call: TRBJ2-1
v_call: TRBV28
cdr3_nt: TGTGCCAGCAGTTTATTTGGGCTGGGGGGTAGCTCCTACAATGAGCAGTTCTTC
cdr3_aa: CASSLFGLGGSSYNEQFF

d_call: .
clone_size: .
j_call: TRBJ1-5
v_call: TRBV5-4
cdr3_nt: TGTGCCAGCAGCTTGGATGGGTATAGCAATCAGCCCCAGCATTTT
cdr3_aa: CASSLDGYSNQPQHF

d_call: TRBD1
clone_size: .
j_call: TRBJ1-3
v_call: TRBV9
cdr3_nt: TGTGCCAGCAGCGTAGGGACAGGAGATCTGTCTGGAAACACCATATATTTT
cdr3_aa: CASSVGTGDLSGNTIYF

d_call: .
clone_size: .
j_call: TRBJ1-6
v_call: TRBV28
cdr3_nt: TGTGCCAGCAGTTTATATCCGGGCAGGGAACGTTCACCCCTCCACTTT
cdr3_aa: CASSLYPGRERSPLHF

d_call: .
clone_size: .
j_call: TRBJ1-3
v_call: TRBV7-2
cdr3_nt: TGTGCCAGCAGCTTAAATCAGGGAAACACCATATATTTT
cdr3_aa: CASSLNQGNTIYF

d_call: TRBD2
clone_size: .
j_call: TRBJ2-1
v_call: TRBV10-2
cdr3_nt: TGCGCCAGCAGTGAGACCGGGACTAGCCGCTACAATGAGCAGTTCTTC
cdr3_aa: CASSETGTSRYNEQFF

d_call: .
clone_size: .
j_call: TRBJ1-5
v_call: TRBV7-8
cdr3_nt: TGTGCCAGCAGCTTAGGCGGGGGAAACAATCAGCCCCAGCATTTT
cdr3_aa: CASSLGGGNNQPQHF

d_call: TRBD2
clone_size: .
j_call: TRBJ2-1
v_call: TRBV2
cdr3_nt: TGTGCCAGCAGTCCTTTTCCTAGCGGGAGCTCCTACAATGAGCAGTTCTTC
cdr3_aa: CASSPFPSGSSYNEQFF

d_call: .
clone_size: .
j_call: TRBJ2-7
v_call: TRBV6-1
cdr3_nt: TGTGCCAGCAGTGAACGTCAGGTAGGCTACGAGCAGTACTTC
cdr3_aa: CASSERQVGYEQYF

d_call: TRBD2
clone_size: .
j_call: TRBJ2-3
v_call: TRBV10-3
cdr3_nt: TGTGCCATCAGTGCCCTAGCGGGAGCCACAGATACGCAGTATTTT
cdr3_aa: CAISALAGATDTQYF

d_call: TRBD2
clone_size: .
j_call: TRBJ2-1
v_call: TRBV11-3
cdr3_nt: TGTGCCAGCAGCTCCGGACTAGCGGGAGGACTCATCAATGAGCAGTTCTTC
cdr3_aa: CASSSGLAGGLINEQFF

d_call: .
clone_size: .
j_call: TRBJ2-3
v_call: TRBV5-6
cdr3_nt: TGTGCCAGCAGCCCCGCCTGGGGCGGCACAGATACGCAGTATTTT
cdr3_aa: CASSPAWGGTDTQYF

d_call: .
clone_size: .
j_call: TRBJ2-3
v_call: TRBV4-1
cdr3_nt: TGCGCCAGCAGCCAAGATAGAGCAGCAAGCTGGGTTAGCACAGATACGCAGTATTTT
cdr3_aa: CASSQDRAASWVSTDTQYF

d_call: TRBD1
clone_size: .
j_call: TRBJ2-2
v_call: TRBV9
cdr3_nt: TGTGCCAGCAGCGTCCTTGACAGGGCGGCCGGGGAGCTGTTTTTT
cdr3_aa: CASSVLDRAAGELFF

d_call: .
clone_size: .
j_call: TRBJ2-7
v_call: TRBV7-3
cdr3_nt: TGTGCCAGCAGCCGAGGTTTCGTGGGGTCCCCGCTCGAGCAGTACTTC
cdr3_aa: CASSRGFVGSPLEQYF

d_call: TRBD1
clone_size: .
j_call: TRBJ1-2
v_call: TRBV5-4
cdr3_nt: TGTGCCAGCAGCTTGGCTGGGACAGGAGTAATTTTC
cdr3_aa: CASSLAGTGVIF

d_call: TRBD2
clone_size: .
j_call: TRBJ2-3
v_call: TRBV15
cdr3_nt: TGTGCCACCAGCAGAGAACTAGCGGGAACCACAGATACGCAGTATTTT
cdr3_aa: CATSRELAGTTDTQYF

d_call: .
clone_size: .
j_call: TRBJ1-2
v_call: TRBV24-1
cdr3_nt: TGTGCCACCCAACCCCGGCAGCCGCCATACTATGGCTACACCTTC
cdr3_aa: CATQPRQPPYYGYTF

d_call: .
clone_size: .
j_call: TRBJ1-2
v_call: TRBV29-1
cdr3_nt: TGCAGCATTTGGAGGATAGGCCAGGGCATACGGTATGGCTACACCTTC
cdr3_aa: CSIWRIGQGIRYGYTF

d_call: .
clone_size: .
j_call: TRBJ1-1
v_call: TRBV21-1
cdr3_nt: TGTGCCAGCAGCCCGATTAGGGAGAACACTGAAGCTTTCTTT
cdr3_aa: CASSPIRENTEAFF

d_call: TRBD1
clone_size: once
j_call: TRBJ1-1
v_call: TRBV12-3/TRBV12-4
cdr3_nt: TGTGCCAGCAGATCTACAGGGGGCACTGAAGCTTTCTTT
cdr3_aa: CASRSTGGTEAFF